The entry that follows covers one T cell receptor (beta chain) sequence. Its antigen is not known. The sample's time point: baseline, week 1 (first vaccination visit). Treatment described: pre-vaccination baseline after standard-of-care therapy. This specimen belongs to a study of a mutant IDH1 vaccine in newly diagnosed glioma. Study-level findings and limits: There seemed to be no relation between pseudoprogression and changes in top peripheral T cell clonotypes.

Method: immunoSEQ multiplex PCR; TCRdb's copy keeps in-frame clones and lacks some. This table has approximately 70,000 clones, approximately 85% appearing once. Germline V gene sequence: CDR1 MNHEY, CDR2 SVGAGI. V was clipped by 2 bases and J by 2 bases, with 10 bases between them. The CDR3 loop spans 15 amino acids. Sample: PBMCs, taken from a glioma patient treated with radiotherapy, temozolomide or both. This clonotype was obtained from a man aged 50-60 years with glioma. The chain joins TRBV6-5 to TRBJ1-3; a possible D gene is TRBD1 (5 bases). The CDR3 reads CASSYAGAPGNTIYF. Here the CDR3 DNA reads TGTGCCAGCAGTTACGCTGGGGCACCTGGAAACACCATATATTTT.